This T cell receptor beta chain was captured in a study of regulatory T cells in long-lasting Graves disease. Time point reported: newly diagnosed GD, antithyroid drugs for less than 3 months. RNA isolated from PBMCs was used to make the TCR library. This CDR3 has 15 residues. V shed 8 bases, J shed 6 bases, and the junction held 15 bases outside the gene matches. Per germline, CDR1 SNHLY and CDR2 FYNNEI. There are many counts of this clonotype. Its matching antigen is unknown. General study findings and limits: Accuracy may have been reduced by the small sample size.

Researchers made TCR beta libraries by using iRepertoire HTBI primers and running Arm-PCR on CDR3 regions. Via MiXCR, TCRdb re-called the multiplex PCR reads, giving one row per CDR3 protein. The sample includes roughly 610,000 distinct CDR3 sequences, 16% of them seen just once. This sample also appeared in a second study, on T cells in Graves' hyperthyroidism and ophthalmopathy. From that report: Any patient presenting with uncontrolled infection, other autoimmune disease, pregnancy or lactation was left out.

The sequences come from peripheral blood mononuclear cells (PBMCs), collected at new diagnosis, from a patient treated with antithyroid drugs. This chain uses TRBV2 with TRBJ1-2; 7 bases fit TRBD1. This TCR was sampled from a woman aged 25-40 years with Graves disease. CDR3 amino acids: CASGDSLASGHGYTF. The CDR3 bases are TGTGCCAGCGGGGACAGCTTGGCATCAGGGCATGGCTACACCTTC.